These T cell receptor beta chains were read from a single sample in a study of CD4+ T cells in melanoma. The assay was immunoSEQ multiplex PCR, and TCRdb's table has in-frame clones only and misses some. This sample has about 10,000 clones, with almost 70% found just once. The sample taken for sequencing was cells from a culture (not recorded whether cultured in vitro). The receptors here all came from a human donor with melanoma. Both conserved end residues are part of each CDR3. D genes are given only for firm matches. Expanded clones get a size class; other rows say once, few or many, or leave the size out.

J,V,D,size,CDR3,DNA
TRBJ1-4,TRBV13,-,-,CASSLTRATNEKLFF,TGTGCCAGCAGCCTGACTCGTGCAACTAATGAAAAACTGTTTTTT
TRBJ1-1,TRBV5-4,TRBD1,-,CASSGRQGRGTEAFF,TGTGCCAGCAGCGGAAGACAGGGCCGTGGCACTGAAGCTTTCTTT
TRBJ1-6,TRBV9,TRBD1,few,CASSLGQYNSPLHF,TGTGCCAGCAGCCTGGGACAGTATAATTCACCCCTCCACTTT
TRBJ2-3,TRBV5-6,-,-,CASSGGLKSGTDTQYF,TGTGCCAGCAGCGGGGGACTCAAGTCGGGCACAGATACGCAGTATTTT
TRBJ1-2,TRBV7-2,-,-,CASSLGRGVEGYTF,TGTGCCAGCAGCTTAGGTCGGGGGGTTGAAGGCTACACCTTC
TRBJ1-1,TRBV2,-,-,CASGGVLLNTEAFF,TGTGCCAGCGGCGGAGTACTCTTGAACACTGAAGCTTTCTTT
TRBJ1-5,TRBV7-2,-,-,CASSAAWNRPQHF,TGTGCCAGCAGCGCGGCCTGGAACCGGCCCCAGCATTTT
TRBJ1-6,TRBV5-1,-,once,CATKKAGDNSPLHF,TGCGCCACCAAGAAGGCAGGCGATAATTCACCCCTCCACTTT
TRBJ2-5,TRBV5-1,-,-,CASSRGGNRKSQETQYF,TGCGCCAGCAGCCGTGGAGGCAACAGGAAATCACAAGAGACCCAGTACTTC
TRBJ2-5,TRBV11-3,-,-,CASSLRGKETQYF,TGTGCCAGCAGCTTAAGAGGGAAGGAGACCCAGTACTTC
TRBJ2-3,TRBV15,TRBD1,-,CATSPYPGTAAQYF,TGTGCCACCAGCCCCTACCCCGGGACAGCGGCGCAGTATTTT
TRBJ2-1,TRBV5-1,TRBD2,-,CASSLVSGDGGAPFF,TGCGCCAGCAGCTTGGTTTCAGGAGACGGGGGGGCCCCGTTCTTC
TRBJ1-3,TRBV5-1,-,-,CASSFDGSGNTIYF,TGCGCCAGCAGCTTTGACGGCTCTGGAAACACCATATATTTT
TRBJ1-5,TRBV7-8,-,once,CASSLEEDQPQHF,TGTGCCAGCAGCTTAGAGGAGGATCAGCCCCAGCATTTT
TRBJ1-1,TRBV11-1,-,once,CASSPGAAPGTFF,TGTGCCAGCAGCCCTGGGGCAGCTCCTGGGACTTTCTTT
TRBJ1-2,TRBV2,-,few,CASSLREGRTGGYTF,TGTGCCAGCAGTCTCCGAGAGGGGCGAACGGGTGGCTACACCTTC
TRBJ2-2,TRBV5-1,TRBD1,few,CASSQDRAGTGELFF,TGCGCCAGCAGCCAAGACAGGGCCGGGACCGGGGAGCTGTTTTTT
TRBJ2-3,TRBV10-3,-,-,CAISAGGPDTQYF,TGTGCCATCAGTGCGGGGGGCCCTGATACGCAGTATTTT
TRBJ1-5,TRBV7-9,-,few,CASSLDLYQPQHF,TGTGCCAGCAGCTTAGATCTTTATCAGCCCCAGCATTTT
TRBJ2-3,TRBV6-5,-,-,CASSVGDTQYF,TGTGCCAGCTCGGTTGGAGATACGCAGTATTTT
TRBJ1-4,TRBV6-1,-,few,CASRSGGSGNEKLFF,TGTGCCAGCAGATCCGGGGGGTCTGGTAATGAAAAACTGTTTTTT
TRBJ2-1,TRBV4-1,TRBD2,-,CASSQGRVPGGYNEQFF,TGCGCCAGCAGCCAAGGAAGGGTTCCGGGGGGGTACAATGAGCAGTTCTTC
TRBJ2-7,TRBV6-1,TRBD1,once,CASSERQGVNF,TGTGCCAGCAGTGAAAGACAGGGGGTGAACTTC
TRBJ2-5,TRBV7-6,-,-,CASSLVYQETQYF,TGTGCCAGCAGCTTAGTTTACCAAGAGACCCAGTACTTC
TRBJ2-1,TRBV19,TRBD1,-,CASTRTGSDEQFF,TGTGCCAGTACCAGGACAGGGAGCGATGAGCAGTTCTTC
TRBJ2-7,TRBV6-5,TRBD2,-,CASSEDGGGYEQYF,TGTGCCAGCAGTGAAGATGGCGGGGGTTACGAGCAGTACTTC
TRBJ2-7,TRBV5-1,-,-,CQEGVYEQYF,TGCCAAGAGGGGGTATACGAGCAGTACTTC
TRBJ1-5,TRBV5-6,-,-,CASSFFSGVTQPQHF,TGTGCCAGCAGCTTCTTCTCAGGGGTCACACAGCCCCAGCATTTT
TRBJ2-1,TRBV6-1,TRBD2,-,CASSRLAGGYEQFF,TGTGCCAGCAGTAGGCTAGCGGGGGGCTATGAGCAGTTCTTC
TRBJ2-3,TRBV6-1,-,-,CASSLDHYTQYF,TGTGCCAGCAGCCTCGACCACTATACGCAGTATTTT
TRBJ2-5,TRBV18,-,few,CASSPPLGRSQETQYF,TGTGCCAGCTCACCACCCCTCGGCAGATCCCAAGAGACCCAGTACTTC
TRBJ2-5,TRBV6-6,-,-,CASRKGPHGTQYF,TGTGCCAGCAGGAAGGGGCCCCATGGGACCCAGTACTTC
TRBJ2-7,TRBV6-1,TRBD2,-,CASFGTGTNYEQYF,TGTGCCAGCTTCGGGACCGGGACTAACTACGAGCAGTACTTC
TRBJ1-2,TRBV6-5,-,-,CARGAPRGGYTF,TGTGCCAGAGGGGCACCGAGGGGGGGCTACACCTTC
TRBJ2-3,TRBV5-1,-,-,CASSLEPTDTQYF,TGCGCCAGCAGCTTGGAGCCCACAGATACGCAGTATTTT
TRBJ1-5,TRBV6-1,-,once,CASRSGGTNQPQHF,TGTGCCAGCAGGAGCGGGGGTACCAATCAGCCCCAGCATTTT
TRBJ2-3,TRBV5-4,TRBD1,-,CASSLDRGVTDTQYF,TGTGCCAGCAGCTTGGACAGGGGGGTCACAGATACGCAGTATTTT
TRBJ1-1,TRBV27,TRBD1,once,CASSRPGTGWGVNTEAFF,TGTGCCAGCAGCCGTCCCGGGACAGGGTGGGGAGTGAACACTGAAGCTTTCTTT
TRBJ1-3,TRBV7-9,-,once,CASRPRQVRSGNTIYF,TGTGCCAGCAGACCTAGACAGGTTCGCTCTGGAAACACCATATATTTT
TRBJ2-7,TRBV2,TRBD1,few,CASKTGGVSYEQYF,TGTGCCAGCAAGACAGGGGGAGTTAGCTACGAGCAGTACTTC
TRBJ2-4,TRBV7-2,TRBD2,-,CASSSGLAGGGSIQYF,TGTGCCAGCAGCTCGGGACTAGCGGGGGGAGGGAGCATTCAGTACTTC
TRBJ1-6,TRBV19,TRBD1,few,CASSPFGTGVSPLHF,TGTGCCAGTAGTCCCTTTGGGACAGGGGTCTCACCCCTCCACTTT
TRBJ2-7,TRBV10-3,-,few,CAISDPQASSYEQYF,TGTGCCATCAGTGATCCGCAGGCTAGCTCCTACGAGCAGTACTTC
TRBJ1-1,TRBV18,TRBD1,-,CASSGQGAGTEAFF,TGTGCCAGCTCAGGACAGGGGGCTGGCACTGAAGCTTTCTTT
TRBJ1-2,TRBV12-5,-,few,CASGHGPGGYTF,TGTGCTAGTGGTCATGGACCCGGAGGCTACACCTTC
TRBJ2-7,TRBV2,-,-,CATAAGILSYEQYF,TGTGCCACCGCAGCCGGGATCCTTTCTTACGAGCAGTACTTC